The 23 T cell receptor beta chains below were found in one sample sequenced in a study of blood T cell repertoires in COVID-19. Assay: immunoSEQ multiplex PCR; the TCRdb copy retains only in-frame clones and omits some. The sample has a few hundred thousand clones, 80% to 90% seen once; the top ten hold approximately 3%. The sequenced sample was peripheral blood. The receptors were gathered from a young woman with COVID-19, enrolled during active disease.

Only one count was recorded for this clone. CDR3 sequence: CASSPTGTSGYEQYV. DNA for the CDR3: TGTGCCAGCAGTCCCACCGGGACTAGCGGCTACGAGCAGTACGTC. This chain joins TRBV6-2 or TRBV6-3 and TRBJ2-7; 11 bases map to TRBD2. J lost 3 bases, V lost 5 bases, and 6 bases had no gene match. The length of the CDR3 is 15 residues. Germline assignment: CDR1 MNHEY and CDR2 SVGEGT.

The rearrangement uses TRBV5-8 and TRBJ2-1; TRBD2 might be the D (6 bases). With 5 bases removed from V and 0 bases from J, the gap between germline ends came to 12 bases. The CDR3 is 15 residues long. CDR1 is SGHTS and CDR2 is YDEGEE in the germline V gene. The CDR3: CASSSYSGSYNEQFF. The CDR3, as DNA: TGTGCCAGCAGTTCCTATAGCGGCTCCTACAATGAGCAGTTCTTC. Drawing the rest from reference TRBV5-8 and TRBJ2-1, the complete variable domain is EAGVTQSPTHLIKTRGQQATLRCSPISGHTSVYWYQQALGLGLQFLLWYDEGEERNRGNFPPRFSGRQFPNYSSELNVNALELEDSALYLCASSSYSGSYNEQFFGPGTRLTVL.

CDR3 DNA sequence: TGCGCCAGCAGCCTTACCCTAAGACAGGCCGGGGGCTACACCTTC. Protein: CASSLTLRQAGGYTF. The chain recombines TRBV5-1 with TRBJ1-2, with D maybe TRBD1 (6 bases). Germline CDR1 and CDR2: SGHRS and YFSETQ. V was shortened by 4 bases and J by 8 bases, with 21 bases between the two germline ends. The length of the CDR3 is 15 residues.

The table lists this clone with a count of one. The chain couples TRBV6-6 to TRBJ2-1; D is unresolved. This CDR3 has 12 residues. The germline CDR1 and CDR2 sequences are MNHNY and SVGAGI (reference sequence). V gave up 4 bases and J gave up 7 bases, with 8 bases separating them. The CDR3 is CASSSTPNEQFF. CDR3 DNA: TGTGCCAGCAGTTCGACTCCTAATGAGCAGTTCTTC.

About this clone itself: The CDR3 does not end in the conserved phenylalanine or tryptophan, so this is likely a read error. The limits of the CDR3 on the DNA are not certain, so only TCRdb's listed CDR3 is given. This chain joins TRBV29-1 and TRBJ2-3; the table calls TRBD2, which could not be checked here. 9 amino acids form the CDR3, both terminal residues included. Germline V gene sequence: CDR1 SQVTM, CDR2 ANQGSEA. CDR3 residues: CSVPEPGLV.

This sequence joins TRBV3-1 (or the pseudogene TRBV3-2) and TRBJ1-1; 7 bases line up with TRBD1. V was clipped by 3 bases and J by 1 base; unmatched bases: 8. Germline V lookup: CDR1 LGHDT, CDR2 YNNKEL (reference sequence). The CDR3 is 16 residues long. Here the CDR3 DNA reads TGTGCCAGCAGCCAGGCTGCGGGACAGCCGAACACTGAAGCTTTCTTT. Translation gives CASSQAAGQPNTEAFF.

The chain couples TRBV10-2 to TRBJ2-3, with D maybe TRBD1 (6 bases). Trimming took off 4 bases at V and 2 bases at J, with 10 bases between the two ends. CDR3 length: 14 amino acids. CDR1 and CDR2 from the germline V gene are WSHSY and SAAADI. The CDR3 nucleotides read TGCGCCAGCAGTGTTGACAGGAACACAGATACGCAGTATTTT. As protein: CASSVDRNTDTQYF.

CDR3 protein: CASSLAGGRVYNEQFF. CDR3 DNA sequence: TGTGCCAGCAGCTTAGCGGGCGGGAGGGTTTACAATGAGCAGTTCTTC. This rearrangement joins TRBV7-2 to TRBJ2-1; 9 bases are shared with TRBD2. The junction had 4 bases not matched to a gene; V was cut back by 0 bases and J by 4 bases. From germline, CDR1 is SGHTA and CDR2 FQGNSA. This CDR3 has 16 amino acids.

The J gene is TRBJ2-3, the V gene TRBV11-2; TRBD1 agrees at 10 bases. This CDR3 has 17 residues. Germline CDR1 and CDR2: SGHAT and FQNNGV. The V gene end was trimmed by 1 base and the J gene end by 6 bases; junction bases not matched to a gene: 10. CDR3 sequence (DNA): TGTGCCAGCAGCTTAGGGATTGCGACAGGGGGCCGGGATACGCAGTATTTT. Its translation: CASSLGIATGGRDTQYF.

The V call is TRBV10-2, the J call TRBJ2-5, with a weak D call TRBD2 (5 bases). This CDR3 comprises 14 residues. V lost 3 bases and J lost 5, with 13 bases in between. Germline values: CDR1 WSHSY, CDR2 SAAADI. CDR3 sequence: CASSDGGGRETQYF. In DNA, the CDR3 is TGCGCCAGCAGTGATGGAGGCGGCCGGGAGACCCAGTACTTC.

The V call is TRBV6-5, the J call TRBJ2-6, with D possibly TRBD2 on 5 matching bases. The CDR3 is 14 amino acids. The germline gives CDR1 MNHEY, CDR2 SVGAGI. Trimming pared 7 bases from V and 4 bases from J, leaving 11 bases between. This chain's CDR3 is CASTRGSGANVLTF. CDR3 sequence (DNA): TGTGCCAGCACCCGGGGATCCGGGGCCAACGTCCTGACTTTC.

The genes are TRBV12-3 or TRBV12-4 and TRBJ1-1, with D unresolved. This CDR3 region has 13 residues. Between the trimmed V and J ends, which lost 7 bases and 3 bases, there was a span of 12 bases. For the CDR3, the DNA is TGTGCCAGCACCCTGAGCCGAGACACTGAAGCTTTCTTT. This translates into CASTLSRDTEAFF.

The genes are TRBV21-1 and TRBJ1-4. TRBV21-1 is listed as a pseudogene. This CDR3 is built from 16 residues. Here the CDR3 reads CASSKSRRLKNEKLFF. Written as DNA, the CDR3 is TGTGCCAGCAGCAAAAGTCGGCGGCTCAAAAATGAAAAACTGTTTTTT.

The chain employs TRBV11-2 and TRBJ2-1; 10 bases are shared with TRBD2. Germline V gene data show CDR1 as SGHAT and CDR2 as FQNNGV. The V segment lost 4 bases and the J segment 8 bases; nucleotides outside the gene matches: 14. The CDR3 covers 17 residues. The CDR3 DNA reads TGTGCCAGCAGCTCCTCTCTATTTCTAGCGGGAGTGGATGAGCAGTTCTTC. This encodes CASSSSLFLAGVDEQFF.

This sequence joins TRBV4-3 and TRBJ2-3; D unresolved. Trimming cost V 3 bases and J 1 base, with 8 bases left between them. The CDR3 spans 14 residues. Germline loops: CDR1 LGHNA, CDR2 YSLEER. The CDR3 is CASSQSSRTDTQYF. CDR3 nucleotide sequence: TGCGCCAGCAGCCAGAGCTCCCGCACAGATACGCAGTATTTT.

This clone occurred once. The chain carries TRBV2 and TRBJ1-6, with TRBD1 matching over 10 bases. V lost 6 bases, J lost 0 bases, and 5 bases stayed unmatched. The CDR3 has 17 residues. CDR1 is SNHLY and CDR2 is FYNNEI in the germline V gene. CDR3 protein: CASREDRGSSYNSPLHF. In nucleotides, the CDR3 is TGTGCCAGCAGAGAGGACAGGGGGAGCTCCTATAATTCACCCCTCCACTTT.

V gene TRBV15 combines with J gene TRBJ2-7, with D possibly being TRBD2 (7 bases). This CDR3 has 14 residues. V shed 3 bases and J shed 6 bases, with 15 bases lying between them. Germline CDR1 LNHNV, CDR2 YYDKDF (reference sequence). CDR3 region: CATSREGGTREQYF. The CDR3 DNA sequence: TGTGCCACCAGCAGGGAGGGGGGGACTCGCGAGCAGTACTTC.

CDR3 sequence: CATSDMGTENYNEQFF. The CDR3 DNA is TGTGCCACCAGTGATATGGGGACAGAGAACTACAATGAGCAGTTCTTC. The chain has TRBV24-1 and TRBJ2-1; TRBD1 agrees at 7 bases. V was pared by 3 bases and J by 3 bases, with 7 bases of the junction left unmatched. Germline CDR1 reads KGHDR; CDR2 reads SFDVKD. The CDR3 runs 16 residues.

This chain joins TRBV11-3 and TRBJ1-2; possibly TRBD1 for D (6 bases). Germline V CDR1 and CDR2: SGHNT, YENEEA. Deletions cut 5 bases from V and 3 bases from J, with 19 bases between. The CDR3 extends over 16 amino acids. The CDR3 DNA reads TGTGCCAGCAGCCCAGGGGTCGGAAGAGGCGACTATGGCTACACCTTC. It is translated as CASSPGVGRGDYGYTF.

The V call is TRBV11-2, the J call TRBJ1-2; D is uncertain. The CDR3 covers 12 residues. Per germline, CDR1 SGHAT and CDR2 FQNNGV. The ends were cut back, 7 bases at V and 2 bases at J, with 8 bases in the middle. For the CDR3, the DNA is TGTGCCAGCACGACGGGGAACTATGGCTACACCTTC. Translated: CASTTGNYGYTF.

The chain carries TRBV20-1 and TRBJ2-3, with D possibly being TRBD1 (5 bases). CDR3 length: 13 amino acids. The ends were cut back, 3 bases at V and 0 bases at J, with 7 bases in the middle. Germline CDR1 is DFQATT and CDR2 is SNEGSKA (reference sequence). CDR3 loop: CSASHRSTDTQYF. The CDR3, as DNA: TGCAGTGCTAGTCACAGGAGCACAGATACGCAGTATTTT.

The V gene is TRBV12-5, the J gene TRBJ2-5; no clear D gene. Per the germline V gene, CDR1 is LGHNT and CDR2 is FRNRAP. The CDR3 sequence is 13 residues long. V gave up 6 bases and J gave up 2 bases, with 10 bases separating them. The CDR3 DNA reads TGTGCTAGTGGCTATCGGGTACAAGAGACCCAGTACTTC. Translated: CASGYRVQETQYF.

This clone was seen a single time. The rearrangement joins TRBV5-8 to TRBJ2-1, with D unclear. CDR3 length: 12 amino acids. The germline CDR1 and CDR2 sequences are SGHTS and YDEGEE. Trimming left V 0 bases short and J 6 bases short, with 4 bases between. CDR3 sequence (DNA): TGTGCCAGCAGCTTGGACACCAATGAGCAGTTCTTC. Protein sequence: CASSLDTNEQFF. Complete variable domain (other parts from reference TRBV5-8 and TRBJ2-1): EAGVTQSPTHLIKTRGQQATLRCSPISGHTSVYWYQQALGLGLQFLLWYDEGEERNRGNFPPRFSGRQFPNYSSELNVNALELEDSALYLCASSLDTNEQFFGPGTRLTVL.